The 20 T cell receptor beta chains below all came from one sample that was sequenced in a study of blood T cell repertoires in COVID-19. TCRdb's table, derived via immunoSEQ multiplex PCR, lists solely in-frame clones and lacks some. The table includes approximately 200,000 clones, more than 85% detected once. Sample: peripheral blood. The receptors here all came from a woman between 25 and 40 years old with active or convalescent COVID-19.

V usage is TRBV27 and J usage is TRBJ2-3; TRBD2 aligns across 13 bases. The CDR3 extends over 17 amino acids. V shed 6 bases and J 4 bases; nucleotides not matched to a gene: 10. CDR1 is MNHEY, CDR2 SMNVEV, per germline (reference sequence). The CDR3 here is CASSQLTSGGAPDTQYF. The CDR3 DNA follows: TGTGCCAGCAGCCAGCTTACTAGCGGGGGGGCCCCAGATACGCAGTATTTT.

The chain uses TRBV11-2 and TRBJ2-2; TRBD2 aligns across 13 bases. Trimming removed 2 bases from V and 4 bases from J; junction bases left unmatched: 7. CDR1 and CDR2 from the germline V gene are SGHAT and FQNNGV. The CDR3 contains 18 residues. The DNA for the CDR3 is TGTGCCAGCAGCTTATTCGGACTAGCGGGGGAGGGCACCGGGGAGCTGTTTTTT. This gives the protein CASSLFGLAGEGTGELFF.

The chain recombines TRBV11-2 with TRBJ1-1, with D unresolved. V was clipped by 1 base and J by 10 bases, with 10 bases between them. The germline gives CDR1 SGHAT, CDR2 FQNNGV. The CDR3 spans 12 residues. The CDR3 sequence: CASSLVGVGAFF. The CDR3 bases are TGTGCCAGCAGCTTAGTCGGGGTGGGAGCTTTCTTT.

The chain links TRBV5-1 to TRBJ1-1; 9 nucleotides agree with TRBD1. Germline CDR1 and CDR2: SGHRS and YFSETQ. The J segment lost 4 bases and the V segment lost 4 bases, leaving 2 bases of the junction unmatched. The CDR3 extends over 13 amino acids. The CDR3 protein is CASSEDRGTEAFF. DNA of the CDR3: TGCGCCAGCAGCGAGGACAGGGGCACTGAAGCTTTCTTT.

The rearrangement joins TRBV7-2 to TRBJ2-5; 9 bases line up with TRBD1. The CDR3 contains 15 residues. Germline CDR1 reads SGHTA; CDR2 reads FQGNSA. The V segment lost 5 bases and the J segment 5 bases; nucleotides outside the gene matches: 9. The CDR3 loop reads CASSPWTGAGETQYF. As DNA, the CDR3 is TGTGCCAGCAGCCCCTGGACAGGGGCGGGGGAGACCCAGTACTTC.

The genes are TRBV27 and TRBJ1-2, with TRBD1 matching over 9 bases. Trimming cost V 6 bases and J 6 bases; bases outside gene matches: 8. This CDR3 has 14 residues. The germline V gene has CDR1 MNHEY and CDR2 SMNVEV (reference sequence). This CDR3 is CASRGTGIFHGYTF. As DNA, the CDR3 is TGTGCCAGCAGGGGGACAGGGATCTTCCATGGCTACACCTTC.

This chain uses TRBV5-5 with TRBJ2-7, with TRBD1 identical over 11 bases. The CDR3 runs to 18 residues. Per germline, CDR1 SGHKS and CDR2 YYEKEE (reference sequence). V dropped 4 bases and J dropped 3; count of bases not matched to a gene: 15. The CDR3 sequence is CASSPIGTGGKMGYEQYF. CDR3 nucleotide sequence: TGTGCCAGCAGCCCCATCGGGACAGGGGGAAAAATGGGCTACGAGCAGTACTTC.

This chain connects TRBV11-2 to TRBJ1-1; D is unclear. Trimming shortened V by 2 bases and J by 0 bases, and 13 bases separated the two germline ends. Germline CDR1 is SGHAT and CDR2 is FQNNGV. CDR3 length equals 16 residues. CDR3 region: CASSLHSAAMNTEAFF. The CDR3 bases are TGTGCCAGCAGCTTACATAGCGCGGCCATGAACACTGAAGCTTTCTTT.

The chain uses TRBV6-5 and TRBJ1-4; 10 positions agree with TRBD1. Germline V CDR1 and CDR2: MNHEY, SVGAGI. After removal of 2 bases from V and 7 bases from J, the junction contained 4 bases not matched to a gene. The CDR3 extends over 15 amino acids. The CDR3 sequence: CASSYLRDRGEKLFF. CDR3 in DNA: TGTGCCAGCAGTTACCTTCGGGACAGGGGTGAAAAACTGTTTTTT.

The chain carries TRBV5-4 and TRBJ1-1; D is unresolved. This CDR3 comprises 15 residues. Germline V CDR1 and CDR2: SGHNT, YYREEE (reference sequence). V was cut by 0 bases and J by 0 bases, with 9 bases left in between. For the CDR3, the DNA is TGTGCCAGCAGCTTGGCCAGGAATATGAACACTGAAGCTTTCTTT. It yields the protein CASSLARNMNTEAFF.

CDR3 residues: CASSPQGAGEKLFF. The CDR3 DNA is TGTGCCAGCAGCCCCCAGGGGGCCGGGGAAAAACTGTTTTTT. This sequence joins TRBV7-9 and TRBJ1-4, with 8 bases aligning to TRBD1. The junction had 7 bases not matched to a gene; V was cut back by 5 bases and J by 8 bases. CDR3 length: 14 amino acids. The V gene's germline CDR1 is SEHNR and CDR2 FQNEAQ (reference sequence).

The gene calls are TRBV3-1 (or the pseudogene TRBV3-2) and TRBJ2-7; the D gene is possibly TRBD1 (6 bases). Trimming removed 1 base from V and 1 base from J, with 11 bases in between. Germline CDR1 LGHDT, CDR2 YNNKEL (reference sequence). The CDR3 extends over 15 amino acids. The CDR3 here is CASSQASGQSYEQYF. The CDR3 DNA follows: TGTGCCAGCAGCCAAGCTTCAGGACAGTCCTACGAGCAGTACTTC.

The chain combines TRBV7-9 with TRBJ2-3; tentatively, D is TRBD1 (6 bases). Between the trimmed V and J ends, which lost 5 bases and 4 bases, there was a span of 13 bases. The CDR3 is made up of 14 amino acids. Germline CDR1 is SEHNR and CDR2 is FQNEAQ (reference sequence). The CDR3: CASSRTGLPDTQYF. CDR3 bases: TGTGCCAGCAGCCGTACAGGGTTGCCAGATACGCAGTATTTT. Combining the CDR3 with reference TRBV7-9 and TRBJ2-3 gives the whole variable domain DTGVSQNPRHKITKRGQNVTFRCDPISEHNRLYWYRQTLGQGPEFLTYFQNEAQLEKSRLLSDRFSAERPKGSFSTLEIQRTEQGDSAMYLCASSRTGLPDTQYFGPGTRLTVL.

CDR3 DNA: TGTGCCAGCAGCAAAGGAGGGCAGCAGACCACCTACGAGCAGTACTTC. Translating it yields CASSKGGQQTTYEQYF. V usage is TRBV21-1 and J usage is TRBJ2-7; the table's D call of TRBD2 was not tested on the DNA. TRBV21-1 is assigned pseudogene status. CDR3 length equals 16 residues.

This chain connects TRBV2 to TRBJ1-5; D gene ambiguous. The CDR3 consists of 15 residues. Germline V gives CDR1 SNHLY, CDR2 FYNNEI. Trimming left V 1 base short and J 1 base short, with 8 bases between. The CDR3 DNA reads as TGTGCCAGCAGTGAAGTGGGCGGGAGCAATCAGCCCCAGCATTTT. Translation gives CASSEVGGSNQPQHF.

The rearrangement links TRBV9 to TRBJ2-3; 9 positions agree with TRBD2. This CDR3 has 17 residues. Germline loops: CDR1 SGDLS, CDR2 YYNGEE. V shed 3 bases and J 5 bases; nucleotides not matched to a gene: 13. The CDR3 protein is CASSGRIAGVVGDTQYF. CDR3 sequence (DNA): TGTGCCAGCAGCGGCCGAATAGCGGGAGTAGTGGGAGATACGCAGTATTTT. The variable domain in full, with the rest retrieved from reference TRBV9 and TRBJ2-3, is DSGVTQTPKHLITATGQRVTLRCSPRSGDLSVYWYQQSLDQGLQFLIQYYNGEERAKGNILERFSAQQFPDLHSELNLSSLELGDSALYFCASSGRIAGVVGDTQYFGPGTRLTVL.

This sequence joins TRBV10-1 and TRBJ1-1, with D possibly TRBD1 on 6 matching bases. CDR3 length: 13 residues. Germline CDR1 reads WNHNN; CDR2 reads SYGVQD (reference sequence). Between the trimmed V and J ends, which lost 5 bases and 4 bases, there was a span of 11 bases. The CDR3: CASSLQGGTEAFF. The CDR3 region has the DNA TGCGCCAGCAGTCTACAGGGTGGCACTGAAGCTTTCTTT.

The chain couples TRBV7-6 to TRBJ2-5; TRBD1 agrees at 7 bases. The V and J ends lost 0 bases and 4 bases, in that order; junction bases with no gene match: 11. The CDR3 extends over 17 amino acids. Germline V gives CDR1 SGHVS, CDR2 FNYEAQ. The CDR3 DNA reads TGTGCCAGCAGCTTAGCGTGGTACAGGGGCAGCGCAGAGACCCAGTACTTC. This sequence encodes CASSLAWYRGSAETQYF.

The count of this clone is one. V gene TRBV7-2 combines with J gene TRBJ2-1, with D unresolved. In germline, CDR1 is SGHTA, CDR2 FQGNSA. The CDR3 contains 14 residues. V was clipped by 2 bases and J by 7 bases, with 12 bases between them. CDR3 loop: CASSLFSVSNEQFF. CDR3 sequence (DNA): TGTGCCAGCAGCTTATTCTCGGTTTCAAATGAGCAGTTCTTC.

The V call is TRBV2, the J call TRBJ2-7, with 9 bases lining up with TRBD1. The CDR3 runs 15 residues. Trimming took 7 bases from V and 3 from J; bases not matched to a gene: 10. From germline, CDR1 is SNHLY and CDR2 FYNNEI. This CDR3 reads CASTTPWDRDYEQYF. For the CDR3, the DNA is TGTGCCAGCACCACGCCGTGGGACAGGGACTACGAGCAGTACTTC.